Listed below are T cell receptor beta chains from one sample, sequenced in a study of graft-versus-host responses after intestinal transplantation. Using immunoSEQ multiplex PCR, the repertoire was profiled, and TCRdb retains in-frame clones only, with some absent. The repertoire has under 25,000 clones, roughly 82% of them found once; the top ten carry just over 0.9%. No antigen has been assigned to these receptors. The source material was unstimulated CD8+ T cells sorted from spleen or lymph node cells, sampled before transplant. The receptors stem from a human donor who was the organ donor for an intestinal transplant. The CDR3 runs from the conserved cysteine through the conserved F or W. The D gene is left open where the match is weak. Size values are once, few and many counts, or a class for expanded clones, and some rows have none.

CDR3 protein: CASSRIWDRGPTDTQYF; CDR3 DNA: TGTGCCAGCAGCCGGATATGGGACAGGGGGCCCACAGATACGCAGTATTTT; D gene: .; clone size: .; V gene: TRBV21-1; CDR3 length: 17; J gene: TRBJ2-3
CDR3 protein: CASSQPTSGPGGTQYF; CDR3 DNA: TGCGCCAGCAGTCAGCCTACTAGCGGTCCAGGTGGGACCCAGTACTTC; D gene: TRBD2; clone size: .; V gene: TRBV23-1; CDR3 length: 16; J gene: TRBJ2-5
CDR3 protein: CASSSRQGIRNEQFF; CDR3 DNA: TGTGCCAGCAGCTCCCGACAGGGGATACGGAATGAGCAGTTCTTC; D gene: TRBD1; clone size: .; V gene: TRBV7-9; CDR3 length: 15; J gene: TRBJ2-1
CDR3 protein: CATRDEPGQVEQYF; CDR3 DNA: TGCGCCACCAGAGACGAGCCGGGACAGGTGGAGCAGTACTTC; D gene: TRBD1; clone size: once; V gene: TRBV5-1; CDR3 length: 14; J gene: TRBJ2-7
CDR3 protein: CAGSLTQGTEAFF; CDR3 DNA: TGTGCCGGCAGCCTAACTCAGGGAACTGAAGCTTTCTTT; D gene: .; clone size: .; V gene: TRBV14; CDR3 length: 13; J gene: TRBJ1-1
CDR3 protein: CASSPGGTEAFF; CDR3 DNA: TGTGCCAGTAGTCCAGGGGGCACTGAAGCTTTCTTT; D gene: TRBD1; clone size: .; V gene: TRBV19; CDR3 length: 12; J gene: TRBJ1-1
CDR3 protein: CAITSTVNTEAFF; CDR3 DNA: TGTGCCATCACCTCGACAGTGAACACTGAAGCTTTCTTT; D gene: .; clone size: .; V gene: TRBV10-3; CDR3 length: 13; J gene: TRBJ1-1
CDR3 protein: CASSYSINTGELFF; CDR3 DNA: TGTGCCAGCAGTTACTCGATCAACACCGGGGAGCTGTTTTTT; D gene: .; clone size: .; V gene: TRBV6-5; CDR3 length: 14; J gene: TRBJ2-2
CDR3 protein: CSVTGGQDYGYTF; CDR3 DNA: TGCAGCGTGACAGGGGGCCAAGACTATGGCTACACCTTC; D gene: TRBD1; clone size: .; V gene: TRBV29-1; CDR3 length: 13; J gene: TRBJ1-2
CDR3 protein: CASSPYGQGRYEKLFF; CDR3 DNA: TGTGCCAGCTCTCCCTATGGACAGGGGCGATACGAAAAACTGTTTTTT; D gene: TRBD1; clone size: .; V gene: TRBV18; CDR3 length: 16; J gene: TRBJ1-4
CDR3 protein: CASRAGTTEAFF; CDR3 DNA: TGTGCCAGTAGGGCAGGGACCACTGAAGCTTTCTTT; D gene: .; clone size: .; V gene: TRBV19; CDR3 length: 12; J gene: TRBJ1-1
CDR3 protein: CASSPDRVEANYGYTF; CDR3 DNA: TGTGCCAGCAGCCCCGACAGGGTAGAGGCTAACTATGGCTACACCTTC; D gene: TRBD1; clone size: .; V gene: TRBV28; CDR3 length: 16; J gene: TRBJ1-2
CDR3 protein: CASSSTGEAFF; CDR3 DNA: TGTGCCAGCAGCTCGACAGGTGAAGCTTTCTTT; D gene: .; clone size: .; V gene: TRBV5-6; CDR3 length: 11; J gene: TRBJ1-1
CDR3 protein: CASSPAGLENTEAFF; CDR3 DNA: TGTGCCAGCAGCCCTGCAGGGCTGGAGAACACTGAAGCTTTCTTT; D gene: .; clone size: .; V gene: TRBV7-6; CDR3 length: 15; J gene: TRBJ1-1
CDR3 protein: CASSFGLAEPYEQYF; CDR3 DNA: TGTGCCAGCAGTTTCGGGTTAGCGGAACCCTACGAGCAGTACTTC; D gene: .; clone size: .; V gene: TRBV27; CDR3 length: 15; J gene: TRBJ2-7
CDR3 protein: CASSQDGGLYEQFF; CDR3 DNA: TGTGCCAGCAGCCAAGATGGGGGACTTTATGAGCAGTTCTTC; D gene: .; clone size: .; V gene: TRBV14; CDR3 length: 14; J gene: TRBJ2-1
CDR3 protein: CASSPTQGWPRNQPQHF; CDR3 DNA: TGTGCCAGTAGTCCGACACAGGGATGGCCTCGCAATCAGCCCCAGCATTTT; D gene: .; clone size: .; V gene: TRBV19; CDR3 length: 17; J gene: TRBJ1-5
CDR3 protein: CASSQERGPKEQFF; CDR3 DNA: TGCGCCAGCAGCCAAGAGCGGGGTCCCAAGGAGCAGTTCTTC; D gene: .; clone size: .; V gene: TRBV4-1; CDR3 length: 14; J gene: TRBJ2-1
CDR3 protein: CASSSGGYEQYF; CDR3 DNA: TGTGCCAGCAGTTCGGGGGGGTACGAGCAGTACTTC; D gene: TRBD2; clone size: .; V gene: TRBV9; CDR3 length: 12; J gene: TRBJ2-7
CDR3 protein: CASSFGGPKSNQPQHF; CDR3 DNA: TGTGCCAGCAGCTTTGGGGGGCCCAAAAGCAATCAGCCCCAGCATTTT; D gene: .; clone size: .; V gene: TRBV7-7; CDR3 length: 16; J gene: TRBJ1-5
CDR3 protein: CASSQAGATEAFF; CDR3 DNA: TGCGCCAGCAGCCAAGCAGGGGCCACTGAAGCTTTCTTT; D gene: .; clone size: .; V gene: TRBV4-3; CDR3 length: 13; J gene: TRBJ1-1
CDR3 protein: CASSLTSEDEQYF; CDR3 DNA: TGTGCCAGCAGCTTAACGAGTGAGGACGAGCAGTACTTC; D gene: .; clone size: once; V gene: TRBV7-7; CDR3 length: 13; J gene: TRBJ2-7
CDR3 protein: CASSQEGLATSAYEQYF; CDR3 DNA: TGTGCCAGCAGCCAAGAAGGTCTAGCGACATCTGCCTACGAGCAGTACTTC; D gene: .; clone size: .; V gene: TRBV4-2; CDR3 length: 17; J gene: TRBJ2-7
CDR3 protein: CATSRGVLAKNIQYF; CDR3 DNA: TGTGCCACCAGCAGAGGGGTTCTAGCCAAAAACATTCAGTACTTC; D gene: .; clone size: .; V gene: TRBV15; CDR3 length: 15; J gene: TRBJ2-4
CDR3 protein: CASSSGGYEQYF; CDR3 DNA: TGTGCCAGCAGCAGCGGGGGCTACGAGCAGTACTTC; D gene: TRBD2; clone size: .; V gene: TRBV5-6; CDR3 length: 12; J gene: TRBJ2-7
CDR3 protein: CASSLAETQYF; CDR3 DNA: TGTGCCAGCAGCTTAGCCGAGACCCAGTACTTC; D gene: .; clone size: .; V gene: TRBV7-2; CDR3 length: 11; J gene: TRBJ2-5
CDR3 protein: CASSEPGEEAFF; CDR3 DNA: TGTGCCAGCAGTGAACCAGGGGAGGAAGCTTTCTTT; D gene: .; clone size: few; V gene: TRBV2; CDR3 length: 12; J gene: TRBJ1-1
CDR3 protein: CASSLATGGTEAFF; CDR3 DNA: TGTGCCAGCAGCCTCGCAACAGGGGGCACTGAAGCTTTCTTT; D gene: TRBD1; clone size: .; V gene: TRBV13; CDR3 length: 14; J gene: TRBJ1-1
CDR3 protein: CASSPPGGLAKNIQYF; CDR3 DNA: TGTGCCAGCAGCCCCCCGGGGGGCCTAGCCAAAAACATTCAGTACTTC; D gene: .; clone size: .; V gene: TRBV11-2; CDR3 length: 16; J gene: TRBJ2-4
CDR3 protein: CASSSTGTDPLETQYF; CDR3 DNA: TGCGCCAGCAGCTCCACCGGGACAGACCCTCTGGAGACCCAGTACTTC; D gene: TRBD1; clone size: .; V gene: TRBV4-1; CDR3 length: 16; J gene: TRBJ2-5
CDR3 protein: CASGPDRYNSPLHF; CDR3 DNA: TGTGCCAGCGGACCGGACAGGTATAATTCACCCCTCCACTTT; D gene: TRBD1; clone size: .; V gene: TRBV7-2; CDR3 length: 14; J gene: TRBJ1-6
CDR3 protein: CASSPGTGGARNTEAFF; CDR3 DNA: TGTGCCAGCAGCCCCGGGACAGGGGGCGCGAGGAACACTGAAGCTTTCTTT; D gene: TRBD1; clone size: .; V gene: TRBV7-2; CDR3 length: 17; J gene: TRBJ1-1
CDR3 protein: CASSLASSYTGELFF; CDR3 DNA: TGTGCCAGCAGCTTAGCCAGCTCTTACACCGGGGAGCTGTTTTTT; D gene: .; clone size: .; V gene: TRBV7-6; CDR3 length: 15; J gene: TRBJ2-2
CDR3 protein: CASSVGGPGELFF; CDR3 DNA: TGTGCCAGCAGCGTAGGGGGCCCCGGGGAGCTGTTTTTT; D gene: .; clone size: .; V gene: TRBV9; CDR3 length: 13; J gene: TRBJ2-2
CDR3 protein: CATSRPPPGTQPQHF; CDR3 DNA: TGTGCCACCAGCAGACCGCCCCCGGGAACTCAGCCCCAGCATTTT; D gene: .; clone size: once; V gene: TRBV15; CDR3 length: 15; J gene: TRBJ1-5
CDR3 protein: CASSQEWTSVWQFF; CDR3 DNA: TGCGCCAGCAGCCAAGAATGGACCTCCGTCTGGCAGTTCTTC; D gene: .; clone size: .; V gene: TRBV4-1; CDR3 length: 14; J gene: TRBJ2-1
CDR3 protein: CASSLVRERQGKETQYF; CDR3 DNA: TGTGCCAGCAGCTTAGTTCGGGAAAGACAGGGGAAAGAGACCCAGTACTTC; D gene: TRBD1; clone size: .; V gene: TRBV7-9; CDR3 length: 17; J gene: TRBJ2-5
CDR3 protein: CASGLRDSNQPQHF; CDR3 DNA: TGTGCTAGTGGTTTAAGGGATAGCAATCAGCCCCAGCATTTT; D gene: .; clone size: .; V gene: TRBV12-5; CDR3 length: 14; J gene: TRBJ1-5
CDR3 protein: CASREGQGRNQPQHF; CDR3 DNA: TGTGCCAGTAGAGAGGGACAGGGTCGCAATCAGCCCCAGCATTTT; D gene: TRBD1; clone size: .; V gene: TRBV6-1; CDR3 length: 15; J gene: TRBJ1-5
CDR3 protein: CASSLPSGYEQYF; CDR3 DNA: TGTGCCAGCAGCTTACCCTCCGGGTACGAGCAGTACTTC; D gene: .; clone size: once; V gene: TRBV11-2; CDR3 length: 13; J gene: TRBJ2-7
CDR3 protein: CASSMGLAGQGTQYF; CDR3 DNA: TGTGCCAGTAGTATGGGACTAGCGGGACAAGGGACCCAGTACTTC; D gene: TRBD2; clone size: .; V gene: TRBV19; CDR3 length: 15; J gene: TRBJ2-5
CDR3 protein: CASSLKTGRDTGELFF; CDR3 DNA: TGCGCCAGCAGCCTTAAAACCGGGCGCGACACCGGGGAGCTGTTTTTT; D gene: .; clone size: .; V gene: TRBV4-1; CDR3 length: 16; J gene: TRBJ2-2
CDR3 protein: CASSLSRAGGTEAFF; CDR3 DNA: TGTGCCAGCAGTTTATCGAGGGCAGGGGGCACTGAAGCTTTCTTT; D gene: TRBD1; clone size: .; V gene: TRBV27; CDR3 length: 15; J gene: TRBJ1-1
CDR3 protein: CASSTILKGPSYEQYF; CDR3 DNA: TGTGCCAGCAGCACAATCCTCAAAGGGCCATCCTACGAGCAGTACTTC; D gene: .; clone size: .; V gene: TRBV11-3; CDR3 length: 16; J gene: TRBJ2-7
CDR3 protein: CALHGGPYFYNEQFF; CDR3 DNA: TGTGCCCTCCACGGGGGGCCTTATTTCTACAATGAGCAGTTCTTC; D gene: .; clone size: .; V gene: TRBV30; CDR3 length: 15; J gene: TRBJ2-1
CDR3 protein: CTSSQGPAMTAKNIQYF; CDR3 DNA: TGCACCAGCAGCCAAGGACCGGCTATGACAGCCAAAAACATTCAGTACTTC; D gene: .; clone size: .; V gene: TRBV1; CDR3 length: 17; J gene: TRBJ2-4
CDR3 protein: CASSLEGAVAFF; CDR3 DNA: TGCGCCAGCAGCTTGGAGGGCGCGGTAGCTTTCTTT; D gene: .; clone size: .; V gene: TRBV5-1; CDR3 length: 12; J gene: TRBJ1-1
CDR3 protein: CASSLVGVDTQYF; CDR3 DNA: TGTGCCAGCAGCTTAGTGGGGGTGGATACGCAGTATTTT; D gene: .; clone size: .; V gene: TRBV7-9; CDR3 length: 13; J gene: TRBJ2-3
CDR3 protein: CASGSYLNEQFF; CDR3 DNA: TGTGCTAGTGGTTCCTATCTCAATGAGCAGTTCTTC; D gene: .; clone size: .; V gene: TRBV12-5; CDR3 length: 12; J gene: TRBJ2-1
CDR3 protein: CAISDPPATIDEQFF; CDR3 DNA: TGTGCCATCAGTGACCCTCCGGCTACTATCGATGAGCAGTTCTTC; D gene: .; clone size: .; V gene: TRBV10-3; CDR3 length: 15; J gene: TRBJ2-1
CDR3 protein: CASSFGKEIGFF; CDR3 DNA: TGTGCCAGCAGCTTTGGAAAGGAAATAGGGTTCTTC; D gene: .; clone size: .; V gene: TRBV7-9; CDR3 length: 12; J gene: TRBJ2-1
CDR3 protein: CAVGTGVYNEQFF; CDR3 DNA: TGTGCCGTGGGGACAGGGGTATACAATGAGCAGTTCTTC; D gene: TRBD1; clone size: .; V gene: TRBV19; CDR3 length: 13; J gene: TRBJ2-1
CDR3 protein: CAWSAGRGEEDTEAFF; CDR3 DNA: TGTGCCTGGAGTGCCGGGAGGGGGGAAGAGGACACTGAAGCTTTCTTT; D gene: .; clone size: once; V gene: TRBV30; CDR3 length: 16; J gene: TRBJ1-1
CDR3 protein: CASSLAGREIGTDTQYF; CDR3 DNA: TGTGCCAGCAGCTTAGCGGGCAGGGAAATTGGTACAGATACGCAGTATTTT; D gene: .; clone size: .; V gene: TRBV11-2; CDR3 length: 17; J gene: TRBJ2-3
CDR3 protein: CASSPPGTGGGEQYF; CDR3 DNA: TGTGCCAGCAGCCCCCCGGGGACAGGGGGCGGAGAGCAGTACTTC; D gene: TRBD1; clone size: few; V gene: TRBV2; CDR3 length: 15; J gene: TRBJ2-7
CDR3 protein: CAISSPDRYALQHF; CDR3 DNA: TGTGCCATCAGTTCCCCTGACAGATACGCGCTGCAGCATTTT; D gene: .; clone size: .; V gene: TRBV10-3; CDR3 length: 14; J gene: TRBJ1-5
CDR3 protein: CASSERGLYEQYF; CDR3 DNA: TGCGCCAGCAGTGAAAGGGGTCTCTACGAGCAGTACTTC; D gene: .; clone size: once; V gene: TRBV10-2; CDR3 length: 13; J gene: TRBJ2-7
CDR3 protein: CASGSARGGSADTQYF; CDR3 DNA: TGTGCTAGTGGTTCGGCGCGCGGGGGGTCGGCAGATACGCAGTATTTT; D gene: TRBD2; clone size: once; V gene: TRBV12-5; CDR3 length: 16; J gene: TRBJ2-3
CDR3 protein: CASSVGTSSSTDTQYF; CDR3 DNA: TGTGCCAGCAGCGTAGGGACTAGCTCTAGCACAGATACGCAGTATTTT; D gene: TRBD2; clone size: .; V gene: TRBV9; CDR3 length: 16; J gene: TRBJ2-3